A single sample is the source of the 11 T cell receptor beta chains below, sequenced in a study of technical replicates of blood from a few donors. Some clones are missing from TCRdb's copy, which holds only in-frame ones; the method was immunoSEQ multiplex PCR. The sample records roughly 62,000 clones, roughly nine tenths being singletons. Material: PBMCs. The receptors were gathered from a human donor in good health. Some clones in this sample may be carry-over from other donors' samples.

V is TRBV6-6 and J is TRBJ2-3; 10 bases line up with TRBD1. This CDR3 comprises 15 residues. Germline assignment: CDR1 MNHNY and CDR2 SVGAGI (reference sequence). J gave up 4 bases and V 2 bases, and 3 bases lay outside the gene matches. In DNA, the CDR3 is TGTGCCAGCAGTTACGGGACAGGGGACGCAGATACGCAGTATTTT. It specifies CASSYGTGDADTQYF.

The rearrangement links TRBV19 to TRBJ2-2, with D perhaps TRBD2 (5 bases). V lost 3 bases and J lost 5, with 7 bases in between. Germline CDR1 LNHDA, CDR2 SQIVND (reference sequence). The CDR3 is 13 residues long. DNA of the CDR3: TGTGCCAGTAGTATCCCGGGGACCGGGGAGCTGTTTTTT. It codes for CASSIPGTGELFF.

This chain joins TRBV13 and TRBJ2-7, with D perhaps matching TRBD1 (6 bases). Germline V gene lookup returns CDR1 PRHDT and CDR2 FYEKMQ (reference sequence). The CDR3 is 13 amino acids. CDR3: CPTKGVHGYEQYF. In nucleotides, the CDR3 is TGTCCTACAAAGGGGGTCCACGGCTACGAGCAGTACTTC.

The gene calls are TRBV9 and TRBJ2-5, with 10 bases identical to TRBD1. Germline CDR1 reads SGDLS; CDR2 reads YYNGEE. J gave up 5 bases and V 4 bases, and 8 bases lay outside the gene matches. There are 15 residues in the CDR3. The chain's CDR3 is CASSPGTGEGETQYF. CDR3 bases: TGTGCCAGCAGCCCAGGGACAGGGGAGGGGGAGACCCAGTACTTC.

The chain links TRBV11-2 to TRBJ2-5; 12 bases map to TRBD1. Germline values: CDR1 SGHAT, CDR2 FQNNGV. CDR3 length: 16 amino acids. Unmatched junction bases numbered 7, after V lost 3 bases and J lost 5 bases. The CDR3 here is CASSFSRDRGPETQYF. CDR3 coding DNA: TGTGCCAGCAGCTTTAGCCGGGACAGGGGGCCCGAGACCCAGTACTTC. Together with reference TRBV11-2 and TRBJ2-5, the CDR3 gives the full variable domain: EAGVAQSPRYKIIEKRQSVAFWCNPISGHATLYWYQQILGQGPKLLIQFQNNGVVDDSQLPKDRFSAERLKGVDSTLKIQPAKLEDSAVYLCASSFSRDRGPETQYFGPGTRLLVL.

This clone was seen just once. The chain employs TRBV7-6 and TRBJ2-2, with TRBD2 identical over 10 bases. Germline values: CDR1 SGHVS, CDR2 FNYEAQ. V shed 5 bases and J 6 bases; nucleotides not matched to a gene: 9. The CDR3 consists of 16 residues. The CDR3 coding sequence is TGTGCCAGCAGCAACCCTACTAGCGGGAAGGCCGGGGAGCTGTTTTTT. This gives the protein CASSNPTSGKAGELFF.

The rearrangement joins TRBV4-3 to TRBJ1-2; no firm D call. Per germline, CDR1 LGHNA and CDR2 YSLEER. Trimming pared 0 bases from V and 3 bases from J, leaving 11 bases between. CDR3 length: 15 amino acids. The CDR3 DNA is TGCGCCAGCAGCCAAGAATTGAGGATTCACTATGGCTACACCTTC. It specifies CASSQELRIHYGYTF.

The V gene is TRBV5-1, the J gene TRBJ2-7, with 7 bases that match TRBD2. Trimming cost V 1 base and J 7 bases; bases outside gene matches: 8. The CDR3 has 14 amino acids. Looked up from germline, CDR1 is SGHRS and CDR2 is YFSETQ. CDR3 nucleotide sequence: TGCGCCAGCAGCTTGATTGCGGGAGTCGGGGAGCAGTACTTC. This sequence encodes CASSLIAGVGEQYF.

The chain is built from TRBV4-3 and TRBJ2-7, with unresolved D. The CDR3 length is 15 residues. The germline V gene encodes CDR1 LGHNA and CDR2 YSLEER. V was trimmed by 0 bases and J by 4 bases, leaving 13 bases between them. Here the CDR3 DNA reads TGCGCCAGCAGCCAAGATCCAGCGTTGAGGTACGAGCAGTACTTC. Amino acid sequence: CASSQDPALRYEQYF.

The CDR3 nucleotides are TGTGCCAGCAGCCCCCGACTAGGAAACTACAATGAGCAGTTCTTC. This translates into CASSPRLGNYNEQFF. This rearrangement joins TRBV7-9 to TRBJ2-1; possible D gene TRBD2, 6 bases. V lost 5 bases and J 3 bases, leaving 14 bases between the germline ends. From germline, CDR1 is SEHNR and CDR2 FQNEAQ (reference sequence). This CDR3 comprises 15 residues.

CDR3 in amino acids: CSVSGGFSSGNTIYF. The CDR3 nucleotides read TGCAGCGTCTCAGGGGGTTTTAGCTCTGGAAACACCATATATTTT. The chain links TRBV29-1 to TRBJ1-3, with 7 bases matching TRBD1. Per the germline V gene, CDR1 is SQVTM and CDR2 is ANQGSEA. The CDR3 is 15 residues long. Losses at the gene ends were 6 bases for V and 0 bases for J; bases not matched to a gene: 8.